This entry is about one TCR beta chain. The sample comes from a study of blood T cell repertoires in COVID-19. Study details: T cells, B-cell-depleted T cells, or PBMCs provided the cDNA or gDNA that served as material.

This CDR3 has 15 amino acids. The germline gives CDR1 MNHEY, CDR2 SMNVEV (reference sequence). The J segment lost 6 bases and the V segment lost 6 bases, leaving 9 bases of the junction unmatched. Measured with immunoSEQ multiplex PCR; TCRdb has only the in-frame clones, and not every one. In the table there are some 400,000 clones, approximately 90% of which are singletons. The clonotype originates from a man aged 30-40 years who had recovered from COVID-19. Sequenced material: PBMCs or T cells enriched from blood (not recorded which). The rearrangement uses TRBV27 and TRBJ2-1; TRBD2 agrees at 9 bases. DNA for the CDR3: TGTGCCAGCAGGCCAATAGCGGGAGTGGGCAATGAGCAGTTCTTC. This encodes CASRPIAGVGNEQFF.